Listed below are T cell receptor beta chains from one sample, sequenced in a study of blood T cell repertoires in COVID-19. Generated by immunoSEQ multiplex PCR, the TCRdb table keeps only in-frame clones and is missing some. Among some 160,000 clones listed, roughly 80% were seen once. The specimen was peripheral blood. Source of these receptors: a man in his forties or fifties with active or convalescent COVID-19. The CDR3 runs from the conserved cysteine through the conserved F or W. A D gene is named only where the DNA matches it firmly. Size is omitted from some rows. Given values are once, few, many or a class for expanded clones.

V: TRBV24-1
J: TRBJ2-1
size: -
D: -
DNA: TGTGCCACCAGTGATTTTTCACAGCCCTTCTACAATGAGCAGTTCTTC
CDR3: CATSDFSQPFYNEQFF

V: TRBV6-6
J: TRBJ1-5
size: -
D: TRBD1
DNA: TGTGCCAGCAGTTACAAGACAGGGGACGGTCAGCCCCAGCATTTT
CDR3: CASSYKTGDGQPQHF

V: TRBV7-8
J: TRBJ2-7
size: once
D: -
DNA: TGTGCCAGCAGCTTGGCGTGGGGGGATGAGCAGTACTTC
CDR3: CASSLAWGDEQYF

V: TRBV9
J: TRBJ2-1
size: -
D: -
DNA: TGTGCCAGCAGCGTAGGGGTTGGGGGCTACACCTACAATGAGCAGTTCTTC
CDR3: CASSVGVGGYTYNEQFF

V: TRBV3-1/TRBV3-2
J: TRBJ2-3
size: -
D: TRBD2
DNA: TGTGCCAGCAGCCATGCTAGCGGGAGCACAGATACGCAGTATTTT
CDR3: CASSHASGSTDTQYF

V: TRBV3-1/TRBV3-2
J: TRBJ2-2
size: -
D: -
DNA: TGTGCCAGCAGCCAAGATAGGGGGAACACCGGGGAGCTGTTTTTT
CDR3: CASSQDRGNTGELFF

V: TRBV30
J: TRBJ2-7
size: -
D: TRBD1
DNA: TGTGCCTACCGGGACAGACCCTACGAGCAGTACTTC
CDR3: CAYRDRPYEQYF

V: TRBV24-1
J: TRBJ2-5
size: -
D: -
DNA: TGTGCCACCAGTGATTCCCACGGGAGAGCGGGAGAGACCCAGTACTTC
CDR3: CATSDSHGRAGETQYF

V: TRBV19
J: TRBJ1-4
size: once
D: TRBD1
DNA: TGTGCCAGTAGTCCAGGGGGCAAGAGTAACGGAGACGAAAAACTGTTTTTT
CDR3: CASSPGGKSNGDEKLFF

V: TRBV28
J: TRBJ2-3
size: -
D: -
DNA: TGTGCCAGCAGTCCAACTGGGCGCGATACGCAGTATTTT
CDR3: CASSPTGRDTQYF

V: TRBV19
J: TRBJ2-1
size: -
D: -
DNA: TGTGCCAGTAGTATAGCGGAGGGATTCAATGAGCAGTTCTTC
CDR3: CASSIAEGFNEQFF

V: TRBV9
J: TRBJ1-5
size: -
D: -
DNA: TGTGCCAGCAGCTCGGGAGGGAGCAATCAGCCCCAGCATTTT
CDR3: CASSSGGSNQPQHF

V: TRBV5-1
J: TRBJ2-1
size: once
D: -
DNA: TGCGCCAGCAGCTTGGCCGGGGGGCTGGGCTACAATGAGCAGTTCTTC
CDR3: CASSLAGGLGYNEQFF

V: TRBV19
J: TRBJ2-1
size: -
D: TRBD2
DNA: TGTGCCAGTAGTATAAGGACTAGCGGGAGGGGCAATGAGCAGTTCTTC
CDR3: CASSIRTSGRGNEQFF

V: TRBV4-1
J: TRBJ1-5
size: -
D: TRBD1
DNA: TGCGCCAGCAGCCAGAGGGGGCATAGCAATCAGCCCCAGCATTTT
CDR3: CASSQRGHSNQPQHF

V: TRBV2
J: TRBJ1-2
size: -
D: -
DNA: TGTGCCAGCAGTGTCGGGGGAGCTAACTATGGCTACACCTTC
CDR3: CASSVGGANYGYTF

V: TRBV5-4
J: TRBJ2-2
size: -
D: -
DNA: TGTGCCAGCAGCTTCCATCGACTAGATCCCCCCGGGGAGCTGTTTTTT
CDR3: CASSFHRLDPPGELFF

V: TRBV25-1
J: TRBJ1-1
size: -
D: TRBD1
DNA: TGTGCCAGCAAGGGACAGGGTGAAGCTTTCTTT
CDR3: CASKGQGEAFF

V: TRBV19
J: TRBJ1-5
size: -
D: -
DNA: TGTGCCAGTAGGCCCGGACACTTTAGCAATCAGCCCCAGCATTTT
CDR3: CASRPGHFSNQPQHF

V: TRBV2
J: TRBJ1-3
size: -
D: -
DNA: TGTGCCAGCAGGGAAGGACAGCCTGGAAACACCATATATTTT
CDR3: CASREGQPGNTIYF

V: TRBV19
J: TRBJ1-4
size: -
D: -
DNA: TGTGCCAGTAGGGGCAGGGGAGAAGAAAAACTGTTTTTT
CDR3: CASRGRGEEKLFF

V: TRBV9
J: TRBJ2-1
size: -
D: -
DNA: TGTGCCAGCAGCGCACACAGCCAATACAATGAGCAGTTCTTC
CDR3: CASSAHSQYNEQFF

V: TRBV27
J: TRBJ2-7
size: few
D: TRBD1
DNA: TGTGCCAGCAGTTTAAGAATGGGACAGGGGAGCCCCTACGAGCAGTACTTC
CDR3: CASSLRMGQGSPYEQYF

V: TRBV5-1
J: TRBJ1-1
size: -
D: -
DNA: TGCGCCAGCAGGGGTTTGGTAGCGAACACTGAAGCTTTCTTT
CDR3: CASRGLVANTEAFF

V: TRBV7-2
J: TRBJ2-7
size: once
D: TRBD2
DNA: TGTGCCAGCAGCGCCCATAGCGGGCCTTACGAGCAGTACTTC
CDR3: CASSAHSGPYEQYF

V: TRBV27
J: TRBJ2-7
size: -
D: -
DNA: TGTGCCAGCAGGGGCTCAGATTCCTACGAGCAGTACTTC
CDR3: CASRGSDSYEQYF

V: TRBV2
J: TRBJ2-6
size: -
D: -
DNA: TGTGCCAGCAGTTTTCAGGTATCTGGGGCCAACGTCCTGACTTTC
CDR3: CASSFQVSGANVLTF

V: TRBV11-1
J: TRBJ2-3
size: -
D: TRBD2
DNA: TGTGCCAGCAGCCCAATAGCGGGTGGGGCAGATACGCAGTATTTT
CDR3: CASSPIAGGADTQYF

V: TRBV24-1
J: TRBJ2-5
size: -
D: TRBD2
DNA: TGTGCCACCAGTGGAGGGACTAGCGGTACCCAAGAGACCCAGTACTTC
CDR3: CATSGGTSGTQETQYF

V: TRBV12-2
J: TRBJ1-5
size: -
D: -
DNA: TGTGCAAGTCGCCGCCACAGGGGTAAGGATCAGCCCCAGCATTTT
CDR3: CASRRHRGKDQPQHF

V: TRBV7-2
J: TRBJ1-6
size: -
D: -
DNA: TGTGCCAGCAGCTTAAATTCCGATAGGGGCAATTCACCCCTCCACTTT
CDR3: CASSLNSDRGNSPLHF

V: TRBV9
J: TRBJ2-1
size: -
D: -
DNA: TGTGCCAGCAGCGTAGCTACGGGAGAACCCTACAATGAGCAGTTCTTC
CDR3: CASSVATGEPYNEQFF

V: TRBV15
J: TRBJ1-1
size: -
D: -
DNA: TGTGCCACCAGCAGAGATATCGCGGCTGAGAACACTGAAGCTTTCTTT
CDR3: CATSRDIAAENTEAFF

V: TRBV18
J: TRBJ1-6
size: -
D: -
DNA: TGTGCCAGCTCACCCCCGGGAGCGGGGAATTCACCCCTCCACTTT
CDR3: CASSPPGAGNSPLHF

V: TRBV7-9
J: TRBJ1-6
size: -
D: TRBD1
DNA: TGTGCCAGCACCGCAGGGGGCCCAGGTTCACCCCTCCACTTT
CDR3: CASTAGGPGSPLHF

V: TRBV28
J: TRBJ2-2
size: once
D: TRBD2
DNA: TGTGCCAGCAGTTCTCCAGCGGGAGGGCCGACCGGGGAGCTGTTTTTT
CDR3: CASSSPAGGPTGELFF

V: TRBV5-6
J: TRBJ1-6
size: -
D: -
DNA: TGTGCCAGCAACACAGGGAGCGATTCACCCCTCCACTTT
CDR3: CASNTGSDSPLHF

V: TRBV10-2
J: TRBJ2-1
size: -
D: -
DNA: TGCGCCAGCAGTGAGGACAGGCAGTTCTTC
CDR3: CASSEDRQFF

V: TRBV11-2
J: TRBJ2-5
size: once
D: TRBD2
DNA: TGTGCCAGCAGCTTAGATCGGTTTCCTAGCGGAAGCCAAGAGACCCAGTACTTC
CDR3: CASSLDRFPSGSQETQYF

V: TRBV28
J: TRBJ2-7
size: -
D: TRBD1
DNA: TGTGCCAGCACCCCCATAGGGACAGGGTTCCACGAGCAGTACTTC
CDR3: CASTPIGTGFHEQYF

V: TRBV18
J: TRBJ2-2
size: -
D: -
DNA: TGTGCCAGCTCACCATTGCAGGGTGCAACCGGGGAGCTGTTTTTT
CDR3: CASSPLQGATGELFF

V: TRBV7-9
J: TRBJ2-3
size: -
D: TRBD1
DNA: TGTGCCAGCAGAATTGGGACAGGGGTAGATACGCAGTATTTT
CDR3: CASRIGTGVDTQYF

V: TRBV7-9
J: TRBJ2-1
size: -
D: -
DNA: TGTGCCAGCAGCCTCCGGGACTACAATGAGCAGTTCTTC
CDR3: CASSLRDYNEQFF

V: TRBV30
J: TRBJ2-5
size: once
D: TRBD2
DNA: TGTGCCTGGAACCCTGTCGTCCTAGCGGGAGTCCTGGAGACCCAGTACTTC
CDR3: CAWNPVVLAGVLETQYF

V: TRBV2
J: TRBJ1-2
size: -
D: -
DNA: TGTGCCAGCAGTTCGTCCGCGGGAAGAAATGGCTACACCTTC
CDR3: CASSSSAGRNGYTF

V: TRBV27
J: TRBJ1-4
size: -
D: -
DNA: TGTGCCAGCAGTTTATTTTTTGAGTCAACTAATGAAAAACTGTTTTTT
CDR3: CASSLFFESTNEKLFF

V: TRBV10-3
J: TRBJ2-7
size: -
D: TRBD2
DNA: TGTGCCGTCCAAAGGCTAGCGGGAGCCCACGAGCAGTACTTC
CDR3: CAVQRLAGAHEQYF

V: TRBV2
J: TRBJ2-1
size: -
D: -
DNA: TGTGCCAGCAGCGACCCGACTCGCTCCTACAATGAGCAGTTCTTC
CDR3: CASSDPTRSYNEQFF

V: TRBV3-1/TRBV3-2
J: TRBJ2-3
size: -
D: -
DNA: TGTGCCAGCAGCCAAGCCCTAGCGCTTCAGGGCACAGATACGCAGTATTTT
CDR3: CASSQALALQGTDTQYF

V: TRBV3-1/TRBV3-2
J: TRBJ2-5
size: -
D: TRBD1
DNA: TGCGTATCGTCCGACAGGGTTGAGACCCAGTACTTC
CDR3: CVSSDRVETQYF

V: TRBV5-3
J: TRBJ1-4
size: few
D: -
DNA: TGTGCCAGAGACCCCGGGACAAGCTCAACTAATGAAAAACTGTTTTTT
CDR3: CARDPGTSSTNEKLFF

V: TRBV18
J: TRBJ2-1
size: -
D: TRBD2
DNA: TGTGCCAGCTCACCAACCACTAGCGGGAGGGTAGATGAGCAGTTCTTC
CDR3: CASSPTTSGRVDEQFF

V: TRBV5-1
J: TRBJ2-2
size: once
D: TRBD2
DNA: TGCGCCAGCAGCTTGGCCGAGGCGGGAGGTGCCACCGGGGAGCTGTTTTTT
CDR3: CASSLAEAGGATGELFF

V: TRBV10-2
J: TRBJ2-1
size: -
D: -
DNA: TGCGCCAGCAGTGATGTGCGCTTTCCCTACAATGAGCAGTTCTTC
CDR3: CASSDVRFPYNEQFF

V: TRBV18
J: TRBJ2-7
size: -
D: -
DNA: TGTGCCAGCTCACCAATCAGGGCCTCCTACGAGCAGTACTTC
CDR3: CASSPIRASYEQYF

V: TRBV24-1
J: TRBJ2-7
size: -
D: -
DNA: TGTGCCACCAGTGATCGGGACACCTACGAGCAGTACTTC
CDR3: CATSDRDTYEQYF

V: TRBV28
J: TRBJ2-2
size: -
D: TRBD1
DNA: TGTGCCAGCAGTTCCGGGACAGCGAACACCGGGGAGCTGTTTTTT
CDR3: CASSSGTANTGELFF

V: TRBV9
J: TRBJ2-3
size: -
D: TRBD2
DNA: TGTGCCAGCAGCGCCGGCGGGAGTAGAACAGATACGCAGTATTTT
CDR3: CASSAGGSRTDTQYF

V: TRBV6-6
J: TRBJ1-5
size: -
D: -
DNA: TGTGCCAGCAGCTACGACAGCCGCGTCGGGCCCCAGCATTTT
CDR3: CASSYDSRVGPQHF

V: TRBV7-8
J: TRBJ2-1
size: few
D: -
DNA: TGTGCCAGCAGCTCTCCTATCTTTCGCCGCTCCTACAATGAGCAGTTCTTC
CDR3: CASSSPIFRRSYNEQFF